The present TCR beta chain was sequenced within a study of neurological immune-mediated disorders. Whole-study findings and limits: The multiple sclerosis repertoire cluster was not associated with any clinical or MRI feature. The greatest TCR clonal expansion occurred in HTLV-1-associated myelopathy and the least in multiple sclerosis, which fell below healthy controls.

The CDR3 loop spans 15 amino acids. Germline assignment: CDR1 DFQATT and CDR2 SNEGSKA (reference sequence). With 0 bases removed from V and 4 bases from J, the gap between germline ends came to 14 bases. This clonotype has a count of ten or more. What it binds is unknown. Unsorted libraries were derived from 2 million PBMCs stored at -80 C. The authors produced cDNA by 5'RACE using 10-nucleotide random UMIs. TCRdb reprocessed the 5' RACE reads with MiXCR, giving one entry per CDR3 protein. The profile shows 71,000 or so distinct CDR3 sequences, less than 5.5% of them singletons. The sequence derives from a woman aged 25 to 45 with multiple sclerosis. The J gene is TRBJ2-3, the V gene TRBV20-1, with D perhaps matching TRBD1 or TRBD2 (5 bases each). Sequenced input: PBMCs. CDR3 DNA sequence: TGCAGTGCTAGAGATATGAGGGACCCAGCAGATACGCAGTATTTT. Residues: CSARDMRDPADTQYF.